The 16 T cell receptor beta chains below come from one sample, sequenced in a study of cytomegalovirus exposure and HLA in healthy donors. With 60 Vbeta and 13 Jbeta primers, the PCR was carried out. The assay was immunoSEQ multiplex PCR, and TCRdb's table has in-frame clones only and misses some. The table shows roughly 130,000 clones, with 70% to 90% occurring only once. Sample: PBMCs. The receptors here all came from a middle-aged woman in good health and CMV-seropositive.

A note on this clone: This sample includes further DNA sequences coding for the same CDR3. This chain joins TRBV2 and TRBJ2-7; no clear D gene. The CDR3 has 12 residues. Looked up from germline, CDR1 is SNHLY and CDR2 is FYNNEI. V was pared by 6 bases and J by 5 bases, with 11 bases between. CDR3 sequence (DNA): TGTGCCAGCAGGCCCGAGAGTCACGAGCAGTACTTC. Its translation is CASRPESHEQYF.

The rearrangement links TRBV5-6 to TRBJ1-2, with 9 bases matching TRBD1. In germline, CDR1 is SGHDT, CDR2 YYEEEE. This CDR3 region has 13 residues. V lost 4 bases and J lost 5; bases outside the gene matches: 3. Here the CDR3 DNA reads TGTGCCAGCAGCCGGACAGGGGAGTATGGCTACACCTTC. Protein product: CASSRTGEYGYTF.

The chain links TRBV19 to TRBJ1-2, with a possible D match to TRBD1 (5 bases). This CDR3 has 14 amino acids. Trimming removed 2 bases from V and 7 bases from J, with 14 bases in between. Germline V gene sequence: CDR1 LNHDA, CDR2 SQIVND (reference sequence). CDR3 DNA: TGTGCCAGTAGTATAAAAGCGGGGCCCTCTGGCTACACCTTC. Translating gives CASSIKAGPSGYTF.

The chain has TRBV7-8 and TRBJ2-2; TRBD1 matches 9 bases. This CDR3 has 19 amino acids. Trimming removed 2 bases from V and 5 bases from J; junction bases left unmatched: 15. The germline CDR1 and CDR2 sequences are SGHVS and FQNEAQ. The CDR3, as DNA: TGTGCCAGCAGCTTACCGGCCTTGACTGGGACAGGGCCAACCGGGGAGCTGTTTTTT. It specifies CASSLPALTGTGPTGELFF.

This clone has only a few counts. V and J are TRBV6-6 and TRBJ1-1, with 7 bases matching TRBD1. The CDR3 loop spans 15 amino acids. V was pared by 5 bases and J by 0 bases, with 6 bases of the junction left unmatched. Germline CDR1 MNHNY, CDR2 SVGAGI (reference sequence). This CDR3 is CASSQSDRMNTEAFF. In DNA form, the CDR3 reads TGTGCCAGCAGTCAATCGGACAGGATGAACACTGAAGCTTTCTTT.

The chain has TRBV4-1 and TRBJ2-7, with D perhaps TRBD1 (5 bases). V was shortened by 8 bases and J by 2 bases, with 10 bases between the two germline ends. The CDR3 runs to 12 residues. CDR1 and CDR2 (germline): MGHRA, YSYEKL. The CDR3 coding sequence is TGCGCCAGCCTAGGACAAACCTACGAGCAGTACTTC. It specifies CASLGQTYEQYF.

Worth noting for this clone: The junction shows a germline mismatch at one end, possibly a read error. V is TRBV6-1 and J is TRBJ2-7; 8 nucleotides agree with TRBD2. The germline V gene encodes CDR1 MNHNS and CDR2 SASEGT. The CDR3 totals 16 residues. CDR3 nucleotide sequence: TGTGCCAGCAGGGAAGGGCTAGCGGGTTATACCTACGAGCAGTACTTC. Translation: CASREGLAGYTYEQYF.

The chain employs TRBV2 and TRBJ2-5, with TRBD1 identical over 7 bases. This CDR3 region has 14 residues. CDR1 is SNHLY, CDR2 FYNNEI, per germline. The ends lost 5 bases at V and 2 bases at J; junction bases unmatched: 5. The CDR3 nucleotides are TGTGCCAGCAGTAGGGACAGTCCACAAGAGACCCAGTACTTC. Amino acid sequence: CASSRDSPQETQYF.

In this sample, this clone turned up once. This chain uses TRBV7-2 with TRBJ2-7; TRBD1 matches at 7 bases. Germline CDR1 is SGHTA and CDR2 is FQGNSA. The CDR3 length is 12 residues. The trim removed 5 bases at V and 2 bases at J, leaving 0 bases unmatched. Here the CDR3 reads CASSDRAYEQYF. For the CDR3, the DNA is TGTGCCAGCAGCGACAGGGCCTACGAGCAGTACTTC. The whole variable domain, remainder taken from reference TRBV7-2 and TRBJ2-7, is GAGVSQSPSNKVTEKGKDVELRCDPISGHTALYWYRQSLGQGLEFLIYFQGNSAPDKSGLPSDRFSAERTGGSVSTLTIQRTQQEDSAVYLCASSDRAYEQYFGPGTRLTVT.

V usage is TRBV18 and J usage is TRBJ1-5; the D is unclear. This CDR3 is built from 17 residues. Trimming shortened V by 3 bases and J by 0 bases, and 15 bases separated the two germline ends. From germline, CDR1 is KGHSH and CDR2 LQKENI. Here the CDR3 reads CASSPRVVEYSNQPQHF. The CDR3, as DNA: TGTGCCAGCTCACCCCGTGTTGTTGAGTATAGCAATCAGCCCCAGCATTTT.

The CDR3 reads CASSLDSDTQYF. CDR3 bases: TGTGCCAGCAGCTTAGACTCAGATACGCAGTATTTT. V and J are TRBV7-3 and TRBJ2-3; D gene unclear. There are 12 residues in the CDR3. CDR1 and CDR2 from the germline V gene are SGHTA and FQGTGA. The V end was cut by 2 bases, the J end by 4 bases, with 4 bases between.

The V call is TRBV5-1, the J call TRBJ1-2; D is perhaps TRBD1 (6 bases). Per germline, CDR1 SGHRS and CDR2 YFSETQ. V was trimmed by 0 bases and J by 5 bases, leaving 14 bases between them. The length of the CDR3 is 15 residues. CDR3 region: CASSLEQGKTYGYTF. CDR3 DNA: TGCGCCAGCAGCTTGGAACAGGGAAAGACTTATGGCTACACCTTC.

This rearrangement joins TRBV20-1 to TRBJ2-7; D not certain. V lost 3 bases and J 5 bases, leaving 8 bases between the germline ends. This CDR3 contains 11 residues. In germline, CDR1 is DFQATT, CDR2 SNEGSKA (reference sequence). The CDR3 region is CSARRTDEQYF. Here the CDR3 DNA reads TGCAGTGCTAGGCGCACGGACGAGCAGTACTTC.

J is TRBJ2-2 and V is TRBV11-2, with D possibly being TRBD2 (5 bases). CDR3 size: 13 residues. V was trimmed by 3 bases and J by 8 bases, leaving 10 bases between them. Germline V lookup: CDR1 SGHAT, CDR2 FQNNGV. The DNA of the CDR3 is TGTGCCAGCAGCTTGGGAGCCAAAGGGGAGCTGTTTTTT. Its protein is CASSLGAKGELFF.

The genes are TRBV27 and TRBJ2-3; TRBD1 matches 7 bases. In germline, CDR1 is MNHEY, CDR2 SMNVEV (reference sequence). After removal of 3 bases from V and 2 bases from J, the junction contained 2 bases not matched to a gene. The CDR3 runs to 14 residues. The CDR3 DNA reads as TGTGCCAGCAGTTTTGGGACAGCCACAGATACGCAGTATTTT. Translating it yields CASSFGTATDTQYF.

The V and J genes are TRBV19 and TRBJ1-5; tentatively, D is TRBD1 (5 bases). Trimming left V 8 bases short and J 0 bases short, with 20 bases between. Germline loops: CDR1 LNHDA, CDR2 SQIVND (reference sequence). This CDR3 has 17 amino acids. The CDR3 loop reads CASQSAFGQDSNQPQHF. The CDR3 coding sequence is TGTGCCAGTCAGTCCGCATTCGGACAAGATAGCAATCAGCCCCAGCATTTT.